Each of the 28 T cell receptor beta chains below was sequenced from the same sample in a study of shared clonotypes between healthy human individuals. Sequenced by immunoSEQ multiplex PCR; TCRdb stores in-frame clones only, minus some. The table shows millions of clones, with roughly 96% occurring only once. Sample: naive CD4+ T cells sorted from blood. Specified subset: CD45RA+ positively selected. The source of these receptors is a man between 18 and 35 years old in good health.

The chain employs TRBV5-1 and TRBJ2-3; D unresolved. The CDR3 extends over 15 amino acids. V was clipped by 1 base and J by 2 bases, with 11 bases between them. Germline V CDR1 and CDR2: SGHRS, YFSETQ. CDR3 amino acids: CASSLLWKDTDTQYF. The DNA of the CDR3 is TGCGCCAGCAGCTTGTTGTGGAAGGACACAGATACGCAGTATTTT. Variable domain in full (rest from reference TRBV5-1 and TRBJ2-3): KAGVTQTPRYLIKTRGQQVTLSCSPISGHRSVSWYQQTPGQGLQFLFEYFSETQRNKGNFPGRFSGRQFSNSRSEMNVSTLELGDSALYLCASSLLWKDTDTQYFGPGTRLTVL.

This chain joins TRBV5-1 and TRBJ2-5; the match to TRBD1 covers 9 bases. The CDR3 sequence is 14 residues long. The trim removed 7 bases at V and 2 bases at J, leaving 6 bases unmatched. CDR1 is SGHRS, CDR2 YFSETQ, per germline. The CDR3 spells CASGRDRVQETQYF. The CDR3 coding sequence is TGCGCCAGCGGCCGGGACAGGGTACAAGAGACCCAGTACTTC.

This chain connects TRBV6-5 to TRBJ1-6; D is unclear. The germline V and J ends were trimmed by 0 bases and 5 bases, with 11 bases remaining between them. The CDR3 contains 16 residues. CDR1 MNHEY and CDR2 SVGAGI come from the germline V gene. Here the CDR3 DNA reads TGTGCCAGCAGTTACTCGATTAGCGGTGATAATTCACCCCTCCACTTT. Protein sequence: CASSYSISGDNSPLHF.

This rearrangement joins TRBV15 to TRBJ1-1; D gene unclear. The CDR3 covers 13 residues. Germline loops: CDR1 LNHNV, CDR2 YYDKDF (reference sequence). Trimming cost V 3 bases and J 1 base, with 6 bases left between them. The CDR3 DNA reads TGTGCCACCAGCAGCGGACCGAACACTGAAGCTTTCTTT. Translated, it gives CATSSGPNTEAFF.

The chain joins TRBV2 to TRBJ2-5; TRBD2 matches at 7 bases. V dropped 3 bases and J dropped 4; count of bases not matched to a gene: 5. This CDR3 spans 14 amino acids. Germline CDR1 reads SNHLY; CDR2 reads FYNNEI. CDR3 sequence: CASSDWASGETQYF. The CDR3 coding sequence is TGTGCCAGCAGTGATTGGGCTAGCGGAGAGACCCAGTACTTC.

This sequence joins TRBV11-3 and TRBJ2-5; a weak D match, TRBD1 (6 bases). The CDR3 sequence is 15 residues long. The ends were cut back, 8 bases at V and 0 bases at J, with 16 bases in the middle. CDR1 and CDR2 from the germline V gene are SGHNT and YENEEA. CDR3 sequence reads: CASSSGQFNQETQYF. CDR3 nucleotides: TGTGCCAGCTCCTCCGGACAGTTCAACCAAGAGACCCAGTACTTC.

The chain joins TRBV19 to TRBJ1-6; 9 positions agree with TRBD1. Trimming took 6 bases from V and 6 from J; bases not matched to a gene: 3. The CDR3 runs to 14 residues. CDR1 and CDR2 from the germline V gene are LNHDA and SQIVND (reference sequence). CDR3 in amino acids: CASRTQGANSPLHF. CDR3 nucleotide sequence: TGTGCCAGTAGGACACAGGGGGCTAATTCACCCCTCCACTTT.

CDR3 in DNA: TGTGCCAGCAGCTTATCGGCGGGTATTGAAAAACTGTTTTTT. Protein sequence: CASSLSAGIEKLFF. The V gene is TRBV11-2, the J gene TRBJ1-4; D call uncertain. The CDR3 is 14 residues long. Germline V lookup: CDR1 SGHAT, CDR2 FQNNGV. Trimming removed 2 bases at V and 7 bases at J, with 11 bases between.

To note about this clone: Other DNA sequences in the same sample also yield this CDR3. The V gene is TRBV5-1, the J gene TRBJ2-3; 7 bases are shared with TRBD1. Losses at the gene ends were 0 bases for V and 3 bases for J; bases not matched to a gene: 1. The CDR3 has 14 amino acids. Germline V lookup: CDR1 SGHRS, CDR2 YFSETQ. The CDR3 nucleotides read TGCGCCAGCAGCTTGGAACAGGGGACAGATACGCAGTATTTT. This codes for CASSLEQGTDTQYF.

The count of this clone is one. This may stem from a read error, because a much larger clone lies one nucleotide away. V and J are TRBV7-9 and TRBJ2-7; TRBD1 is a possible D gene (6 bases). Germline V gene sequence: CDR1 SEHNR, CDR2 FQNEAQ (reference sequence). V dropped 5 bases and J dropped 3 bases, with 8 bases sitting between them. The CDR3 has 12 residues. CDR3 in DNA: TGTGCCAGCAGCCGGGACAACTACGAGCAGTACTTC. Encoded protein: CASSRDNYEQYF.

The rearrangement uses TRBV30 and TRBJ1-2, with TRBD1 identical over 8 bases. J was trimmed by 7 bases and V by 8 bases; bases with no gene match: 9. CDR3 length: 12 residues. Germline V gene lookup returns CDR1 GTSNPN and CDR2 SVGIG (reference sequence). CDR3 DNA sequence: TGTGCCCAGGGACAGGTCGCCGGTGGCTACACCTTC. Translated, it gives CAQGQVAGGYTF.

The chain recombines TRBV6-1 with TRBJ2-5; D is unclear. The CDR3 is made up of 13 amino acids. Germline assignment: CDR1 MNHNS and CDR2 SASEGT. Trimming took off 4 bases at V and 4 bases at J, with 10 bases between the two ends. The CDR3 DNA reads as TGTGCCAGCAGTGTCAAGCGCGGAGAGACCCAGTACTTC. It is translated as CASSVKRGETQYF.

This chain uses TRBV7-3 with TRBJ2-2, with D perhaps matching TRBD1 (5 bases). V shed 1 base and J shed 6 bases, with 12 bases lying between them. Germline loops: CDR1 SGHTA, CDR2 FQGTGA. The length of the CDR3 is 15 residues. CDR3 DNA: TGTGCCAGCAGCTTAAGGCAGGGCGGTCCCGGGGAGCTGTTTTTT. Amino acid sequence: CASSLRQGGPGELFF.

V gene TRBV2 combines with J gene TRBJ1-5, with 9 bases that match TRBD1. Germline-derived CDR1 and CDR2 are SNHLY and FYNNEI. The trim removed 6 bases at V and 7 bases at J, leaving 10 bases unmatched. The length of the CDR3 is 15 residues. CDR3 sequence (DNA): TGTGCCAGCAGGCTGGACAGGGGACTTGGACAGCCCCAGCATTTT. Amino acids: CASRLDRGLGQPQHF. Looking up the rest from reference TRBV2 and TRBJ1-5 gives the full variable domain: EPEVTQTPSHQVTQMGQEVILRCVPISNHLYFYWYRQILGQKVEFLVSFYNNEISEKSEIFDDQFSVERPDGSNFTLKIRSTKLEDSAMYFCASRLDRGLGQPQHFGDGTRLSIL.

The chain is built from TRBV6-5 and TRBJ2-1; perhaps TRBD2 as D (5 bases). This CDR3 spans 15 amino acids. The germline gives CDR1 MNHEY, CDR2 SVGAGI. V was shortened by 3 bases and J by 0 bases, with 9 bases between the two germline ends. The DNA for the CDR3 is TGTGCCAGCAGTTATAGCGAGAGCTCCTACAATGAGCAGTTCTTC. It codes for CASSYSESSYNEQFF.

The V and J genes are TRBV11-2 and TRBJ2-7; 9 nucleotides line up with TRBD2. The CDR3 runs to 12 residues. J was trimmed by 12 bases and V by 1 base; bases with no gene match: 4. Germline V gene lookup returns CDR1 SGHAT and CDR2 FQNNGV. The CDR3 bases are TGTGCCAGCAGCTTAGGCGCGGGGGGGTGGTACTTC. This codes for CASSLGAGGWYF.

V is TRBV7-2 and J is TRBJ2-6; unclear D gene. CDR3 length: 15 amino acids. Trimming shortened V by 3 bases and J by 0 bases, and 6 bases separated the two germline ends. CDR1 is SGHTA and CDR2 is FQGNSA in the germline V gene. CDR3 in DNA: TGTGCCAGCAGCTTCCGGCACTCTGGGGCCAACGTCCTGACTTTC. Protein sequence: CASSFRHSGANVLTF.

The J gene is TRBJ2-5, the V gene TRBV7-2, with 11 nucleotides matching TRBD2. This CDR3 region has 17 residues. Germline CDR1 reads SGHTA; CDR2 reads FQGNSA. V shed 5 bases and J 2 bases; nucleotides not matched to a gene: 10. CDR3 protein: CASSALSGRAPQETQYF. The CDR3, as DNA: TGTGCCAGCAGCGCTCTTAGCGGGAGGGCCCCACAAGAGACCCAGTACTTC.

This chain links TRBV28 with TRBJ1-2, with D perhaps TRBD1 (5 bases). This CDR3 has 17 amino acids. In germline, CDR1 is MDHEN, CDR2 SYDVKM. V shed 7 bases and J shed 2 bases, with 23 bases lying between them. In DNA, the CDR3 is TGTGCCAGCACCGACGGTCTCCCCGTCGGGGGGAACTATGGCTACACCTTC. Protein product: CASTDGLPVGGNYGYTF.

This clone was detected only once. This chain links TRBV7-2 with TRBJ1-5; 7 positions match TRBD1. Germline CDR1 SGHTA, CDR2 FQGNSA. J lost 8 bases, V lost 5 bases, and 9 bases had no gene match. CDR3 length: 14 residues. Written as DNA, the CDR3 is TGTGCCAGCAGCCCTCGGCAGGGGGGTGAGCCCCAGCATTTT. This encodes CASSPRQGGEPQHF.

V gene TRBV7-9 combines with J gene TRBJ2-3, with no clear D. Germline V gene data show CDR1 as SEHNR and CDR2 as FQNEAQ (reference sequence). The CDR3 loop spans 15 amino acids. Trimming removed 5 bases from V and 0 bases from J, with 12 bases in between. The chain's CDR3 is CASSPPAGSTDTQYF. CDR3 in DNA: TGTGCCAGCAGCCCCCCGGCTGGTAGCACAGATACGCAGTATTTT.

The V call is TRBV28, the J call TRBJ1-2; D perhaps matches TRBD1 (6 bases). V lost 8 bases and J lost 6, with 22 bases in between. Germline CDR1 is MDHEN and CDR2 is SYDVKM. This CDR3 has 15 amino acids. CDR3 in amino acids: CASRGETGRLHGYTF. DNA for the CDR3: TGTGCCAGCCGGGGGGAGACAGGACGGTTACATGGCTACACCTTC.

The chain employs TRBV10-2 and TRBJ2-5; possibly TRBD2 for D (5 bases). The V end lost 6 bases, the J end lost 4 bases, and 9 bases lay between the germline ends. CDR3 length equals 12 residues. CDR1 WSHSY and CDR2 SAAADI come from the germline V gene. In DNA form, the CDR3 reads TGCGCCAGCAGGTCAGGAGGAGAGACCCAGTACTTC. This translates into CASRSGGETQYF.

This chain connects TRBV14 to TRBJ2-1; 8 nucleotides line up with TRBD2. Germline CDR1 and CDR2: SGHDN and FVKESK. The CDR3 is made up of 16 amino acids. After removal of 4 bases from V and 0 bases from J, the junction contained 5 bases not matched to a gene. The CDR3 loop is CASSLFRGGSYNEQFF. As DNA, the CDR3 is TGTGCCAGCAGCCTATTCCGGGGGGGCTCCTACAATGAGCAGTTCTTC. Complete variable domain (other parts from reference TRBV14 and TRBJ2-1): EAGVTQFPSHSVIEKGQTVTLRCDPISGHDNLYWYRRVMGKEIKFLLHFVKESKQDESGMPNNRFLAERTGGTYSTLKVQPAELEDSGVYFCASSLFRGGSYNEQFFGPGTRLTVL.

This clone was counted a few times. This sequence joins TRBV18 and TRBJ1-5; perhaps TRBD1 as D (6 bases). Germline V CDR1 and CDR2: KGHSH, LQKENI. V was shortened by 2 bases and J by 5 bases, with 13 bases between the two germline ends. This CDR3 is built from 15 residues. As DNA, the CDR3 is TGTGCCAGCTCACCAAAGGGGGACGGAGATCAGCCCCAGCATTTT. Protein: CASSPKGDGDQPQHF.

The rearrangement joins TRBV18 to TRBJ1-1, with 7 bases matching TRBD1. From germline, CDR1 is KGHSH and CDR2 LQKENI. J lost 7 bases, V lost 3 bases, and 14 bases had no gene match. This CDR3 has 16 residues. CDR3 bases: TGTGCCAGCTCACCCCGGACAGGCGGAAGAGGTCTTGAAGCTTTCTTT. It is translated as CASSPRTGGRGLEAFF.

The chain uses TRBV18 and TRBJ2-7; 7 bases map to TRBD1. The CDR3 sequence is 15 residues long. The V gene's germline CDR1 is KGHSH and CDR2 LQKENI. Germline trimming cut 2 bases from V and 2 bases from J; bases unmatched to any gene: 6. CDR3 sequence: CASSPYPGTAYEQYF. DNA of the CDR3: TGTGCCAGCTCACCATACCCCGGGACAGCCTACGAGCAGTACTTC.

The gene calls are TRBV30 and TRBJ2-7; 10 nucleotides match TRBD2. The CDR3 runs 14 residues. V shed 5 bases and J 1 base; nucleotides not matched to a gene: 5. CDR1 is GTSNPN, CDR2 SVGIG, per germline (reference sequence). The CDR3 reads CAWAGLAVSYEQYF. The CDR3 DNA is TGTGCCTGGGCCGGACTAGCGGTTTCCTACGAGCAGTACTTC.